Below, 15 T cell receptor beta chains from the same sample are listed, as sequenced in a study of PD-L1 blockade in urothelial cancer. Measured with immunoSEQ multiplex PCR; TCRdb has only the in-frame clones, and not every one. The sample lists 85,000 to 130,000 clones, 91% occurring once. The specimen comprised PBMCs, sampled around atezolizumab (anti-PD-L1) treatment. The receptors were sampled from a woman aged 80 or over with urothelial cancer.

The rearrangement joins TRBV27 to TRBJ1-1; 9 nucleotides align to TRBD1. V lost 7 bases and J lost 6; bases outside the gene matches: 9. The CDR3 consists of 14 residues. Germline V gene data show CDR1 as MNHEY and CDR2 as SMNVEV (reference sequence). CDR3 sequence (DNA): TGTGCCAGCACCATGGGGACAGGGTCCCCTGAAGCTTTCTTT. Translation: CASTMGTGSPEAFF.

This rearrangement joins TRBV28 to TRBJ1-3; tentative D call: TRBD1 (6 bases). Germline V gives CDR1 MDHEN, CDR2 SYDVKM. The length of the CDR3 is 16 residues. V gave up 6 bases and J gave up 4 bases, with 19 bases separating them. The CDR3, as DNA: TGTGCCAGCAGCCCCCCAACAGGGCAGCCCGGAAACACCATATATTTT. Translation gives CASSPPTGQPGNTIYF.

Remarks on this clone: A read error may produce the germline difference seen at one junction end. CDR3 protein: CASSRTGTETQYF. Here the CDR3 DNA reads TGTGCCAGCAGCCGGACTGGCACAGAAACGCAGTATTTT. The rearrangement links TRBV5-4 to TRBJ2-3, with D tentatively TRBD2 (5 bases). Germline V lookup: CDR1 SGHNT, CDR2 YYREEE (reference sequence). The CDR3 runs 13 residues.

This rearrangement joins TRBV29-1 to TRBJ2-2; D uncertain. Trimming stripped 4 bases from V and 2 bases from J, with 8 bases between. Per germline, CDR1 SQVTM and CDR2 ANQGSEA. CDR3 length: 13 residues. DNA for the CDR3: TGCAGCGTTGTTCGCGATAACACCGGGGAGCTGTTTTTT. Translated, it gives CSVVRDNTGELFF.

Concerning this clone itself: Other DNA sequences in this specimen translate into the identical CDR3. This chain links TRBV9 with TRBJ2-7; TRBD2 matches at 10 bases. The CDR3 extends over 16 amino acids. V lost 0 bases to trimming and J lost 2 bases; unmatched junction nucleotides: 5. Germline CDR1 is SGDLS and CDR2 is YYNGEE. The CDR3 region is CASSVGSSGSTYEQYF. CDR3 sequence (DNA): TGTGCCAGCAGCGTAGGGTCTAGCGGGAGTACCTACGAGCAGTACTTC.

CDR3 bases: TGTGCCAGCAGCTTAGGAGGGTTAGACTACGAGCAGTACTTC. Residues: CASSLGGLDYEQYF. The chain combines TRBV7-3 with TRBJ2-7, with a weak D call TRBD2 (6 bases). V dropped 2 bases and J dropped 3 bases, with 11 bases sitting between them. Germline CDR1 SGHTA, CDR2 FQGTGA. The CDR3 has 14 amino acids.

The chain carries TRBV14 and TRBJ2-7; maybe TRBD1 (6 bases). CDR1 and CDR2 from the germline V gene are SGHDN and FVKESK. Deletions cut 4 bases from V and 3 bases from J, with 16 bases between. The CDR3 sequence is 15 residues long. In nucleotides, the CDR3 is TGTGCCAGCAGCCGAGTGACAGGTTCCCTCTACGAGCAGTACTTC. It translates to CASSRVTGSLYEQYF.

The chain has TRBV2 and TRBJ2-2, with 9 bases identical to TRBD2. Germline assignment: CDR1 SNHLY and CDR2 FYNNEI. Germline trimming cut 8 bases from V and 0 bases from J; bases unmatched to any gene: 1. The CDR3 contains 14 residues. CDR3: CASQREANTGELFF. CDR3 nucleotide sequence: TGTGCCAGCCAGCGGGAGGCGAACACCGGGGAGCTGTTTTTT.

This rearrangement joins TRBV5-4 to TRBJ2-7, with 11 nucleotides matching TRBD2. The V gene end was trimmed by 4 bases and the J gene end by 6 bases; junction bases not matched to a gene: 6. Per germline, CDR1 SGHNT and CDR2 YYREEE (reference sequence). The CDR3 is 14 residues long. In DNA form, the CDR3 reads TGTGCCAGCAGCCTGACCGGGACTAGCGGCGAGCAGTACTTC. Its translation: CASSLTGTSGEQYF. The variable domain in full, completed from reference TRBV5-4 and TRBJ2-7, reads ETGVTQSPTHLIKTRGQQVTLRCSSQSGHNTVSWYQQALGQGPQFIFQYYREEENGRGNFPPRFSGLQFPNYSSELNVNALELDDSALYLCASSLTGTSGEQYFGPGTRLTVT.

This sequence joins TRBV7-3 and TRBJ2-2; 8 nucleotides align to TRBD2. V lost 4 bases to trimming and J lost 6 bases; unmatched junction nucleotides: 1. CDR3 length equals 13 residues. Germline V gene lookup returns CDR1 SGHTA and CDR2 FQGTGA. The CDR3 here is CASSSGGAGELFF. CDR3 bases: TGTGCCAGCAGCTCCGGGGGGGCCGGGGAGCTGTTTTTT.

The V gene is TRBV6-5, the J gene TRBJ2-7, with 12 bases lining up with TRBD2. V lost 5 bases, J lost 3 bases, and 2 bases stayed unmatched. Germline loops: CDR1 MNHEY, CDR2 SVGAGI. The CDR3 is 14 amino acids. The CDR3 DNA is TGTGCCAGCAGTCGGACTAGCGGGATCTACGAGCAGTACTTC. It translates to CASSRTSGIYEQYF.

The V and J genes are TRBV11-2 and TRBJ2-5, with 9 bases identical to TRBD1. V lost 1 base and J lost 2; bases outside the gene matches: 14. The CDR3 runs to 19 residues. CDR1 is SGHAT and CDR2 is FQNNGV in the germline V gene. CDR3 sequence: CASSLATGTGKFSQETQYF. CDR3 nucleotide sequence: TGTGCCAGCAGCTTAGCCACCGGGACAGGGAAATTCTCGCAAGAGACCCAGTACTTC.

The gene calls are TRBV19 and TRBJ1-3; perhaps TRBD1 as D (6 bases). The ends were cut back, 8 bases at V and 0 bases at J, with 17 bases in the middle. CDR1 and CDR2 from the germline V gene are LNHDA and SQIVND (reference sequence). The CDR3 is 16 residues long. The CDR3 reads CASSGVGTFSGNTIYF. The CDR3 DNA is TGTGCCAGTTCTGGCGTAGGGACATTCTCTGGAAACACCATATATTTT.

The chain carries TRBV19 and TRBJ1-1; no clear D. Germline CDR1 is LNHDA and CDR2 is SQIVND (reference sequence). Trimming removed 3 bases from V and 2 bases from J, with 13 bases in between. CDR3 length: 15 amino acids. The CDR3 loop reads CASSIPRQSNTEAFF. DNA of the CDR3: TGTGCCAGTAGTATCCCCCGTCAGTCAAACACTGAAGCTTTCTTT.

V gene TRBV5-1 combines with J gene TRBJ1-1; no clear D gene. Looked up from germline, CDR1 is SGHRS and CDR2 is YFSETQ. The length of the CDR3 is 15 residues. Between the trimmed V and J ends, which lost 0 bases and 0 bases, there was a span of 9 bases. Written as DNA, the CDR3 is TGCGCCAGCAGCTTGGCCCCAGGAATGAACACTGAAGCTTTCTTT. Translating it yields CASSLAPGMNTEAFF.